This T cell receptor (beta chain) was obtained from a study of CD8 T cells in Susac syndrome. RNA, at roughly 0.45 to 1 ug, was reverse transcribed with random hexamers. By means of immunoSEQ multiplex PCR, TCR beta CDR3 spanning 54 Vbeta and 13 Jbeta underwent amplification. TCRdb re-called the immunoSEQ multiplex PCR reads with MiXCR, one entry per CDR3 protein. The table has some 200,000 distinct CDR3 sequences, 95% seen once; the top ten hold 0.095%. TCR beta was sequenced from blood CD8+ and CD4+ T cells. Relapsing-remitting disease, either stable or active, was present in the treatment-naive patients who were the multiple sclerosis controls. The CDR3 loop spans 14 amino acids. Per the germline V gene, CDR1 is MDHEN and CDR2 is SYDVKM. Trimming took off 6 bases at V and 1 base at J, with 9 bases between the two ends.

What was sequenced was CD4+ T cells from PBMCs. V is TRBV28 and J is TRBJ2-2; D is uncertain. This clonotype originated in a human donor with multiple sclerosis. The CDR3 loop is CASRFSLNTGELFF. For the CDR3, the DNA is TGTGCCAGCAGGTTTAGCTTGAACACCGGGGAGCTGTTTTTT.